What follows are 3 T cell receptor beta chains derived from one specimen sequenced in a study of beta chain features in type 1 diabetes. The authors reverse transcribed all of the isolated RNA, so sequencing captured expressed TCRB transcripts. Using immunoSEQ multiplex PCR, the repertoire was profiled, and TCRdb retains in-frame clones only, with some absent. This sample carries some 410,000 clones, roughly an eighth of them seen once, and the ten largest clones take 0.035% to 0.05%. Sequenced material: naive CD4+ T cells from blood. The receptor source for this set is a woman under 30 in good health.

V gene TRBV25-1 combines with J gene TRBJ1-1; D gene uncertain. Germline lookup yields CDR1 MGHDK and CDR2 SYGVNS. The CDR3 spans 15 residues. The ends were cut back, 0 bases at V and 0 bases at J, with 8 bases in the middle. In DNA form, the CDR3 reads TGTGCCAGCAGTGAATATGGCGTGGTGAACACTGAAGCTTTCTTT. Residues: CASSEYGVVNTEAFF.

This chain links TRBV7-2 with TRBJ2-3; 7 bases align to TRBD2. Looked up from germline, CDR1 is SGHTA and CDR2 is FQGNSA. The CDR3 consists of 15 residues. The junction had 12 bases not matched to a gene; V was cut back by 5 bases and J by 7 bases. The CDR3, as DNA: TGTGCCAGCAGCGAAGGCTCAGGGAGGGGAAATACGCAGTATTTT. Encoded protein: CASSEGSGRGNTQYF.

A single count supports this clone. Additional DNA sequences in this sample encode the identical CDR3. The V gene is TRBV30, the J gene TRBJ1-3; D not certain. This CDR3 spans 14 amino acids. CDR1 is GTSNPN and CDR2 is SVGIG in the germline V gene (reference sequence). The V gene lost 0 bases and the J gene lost 0 bases, with 6 bases spanning the gap. The CDR3 is CAWSVLSSGNTIYF. The DNA for the CDR3 is TGTGCCTGGAGTGTTTTGAGCTCTGGAAACACCATATATTTT.